This TCR beta chain was identified in a study of beta chain features in type 1 diabetes. Overall study context: Cell yields, gender and age were similar in healthy donors and patients.

This clone occurred a few times. Its cognate antigen is unknown. General study results and limits: There was a moderate but significant shortening of TCRB CDR3s in all four CD4+ subsets of Type 1 diabetes patients. Across patients, naive, central memory and Treg TCRB repertoires exhibited apparently greater similarity than was observed across healthy donors.

CDR3 length: 15 amino acids. Germline V gives CDR1 MGHRA, CDR2 YSYEKL. V shed 0 bases and J 2 bases; nucleotides not matched to a gene: 3. The investigators reverse transcribed all of the isolated RNA, so they sequenced expressed TCRB transcripts. The method was immunoSEQ multiplex PCR; TCRdb's version includes in-frame clones alone and lacks a portion of them. The sample lists 50,000 or so clones; approximately 40% were seen once. J is TRBJ2-5 and V is TRBV4-1; 7 bases align to TRBD1. The source is a man aged 30-40 years with type 1 diabetes. The sequenced sample consisted of stem cell memory CD4+ T cells from blood. The CDR3 reads CASSQEDRSQETQYF. Written as DNA, the CDR3 is TGCGCCAGCAGCCAAGAGGACAGGAGTCAAGAGACCCAGTACTTC.